These 9 T cell receptor beta chains were sequenced from one sample in a study of blood T cell repertoires in COVID-19 (TCRdb year 2020). Receptor amplification or capture employed the immunoSEQ multiplex PCR assay. What TCRdb holds here is the immuneACCESS table cut down to in-frame rearrangements. Part of the clones is not present; checked against another copy, under half of the missing clones reflect an unresolved V gene, and the others are unexplained. The sample yields around 370,000 clones; around 89% were counted once. The biggest ten clones account for approximately 1.2% of the sample. The sample consisted of PBMCs or T cells enriched from blood (not recorded which). The receptors were gathered from a woman between 18 and 29 years old who had recovered from COVID-19.

The chain couples TRBV7-2 to TRBJ1-2; possible D gene TRBD1, 5 bases. Looked up from germline, CDR1 is SGHTA and CDR2 is FQGNSA. The CDR3 is made up of 15 amino acids. Trimming stripped 3 bases from V and 3 bases from J, with 14 bases between. The CDR3 bases are TGTGCCAGCAGCTTGCCGCGCCAGGGTTACTATGGCTACACCTTC. It encodes CASSLPRQGYYGYTF.

This chain links TRBV3-1 (or the pseudogene TRBV3-2) with TRBJ2-7; D call uncertain. Between the trimmed V and J ends, which lost 2 bases and 3 bases, there was a span of 11 bases. Germline V gene lookup returns CDR1 LGHDT and CDR2 YNNKEL (reference sequence). The CDR3 runs to 14 residues. The DNA of the CDR3 is TGTGCCAGCAGCCAAAAGCTACAGATCTACGAGCAGTACTTC. Its protein is CASSQKLQIYEQYF.

This chain links TRBV29-1 with TRBJ2-5; D is unclear. Per germline, CDR1 SQVTM and CDR2 ANQGSEA. The CDR3 runs 12 residues. V lost 0 bases to trimming and J lost 9 bases, with 11 bases between them. The chain's CDR3 is CSVEEPPRAQYF. The CDR3 nucleotides read TGCAGCGTTGAAGAACCTCCCCGGGCCCAGTACTTC.

The CDR3 DNA sequence: TGTGCCAGCTATCCGGGGGGGCGAGGCGGGGAGCTGTTTTTT. The encoded protein is CASYPGGRGGELFF. The chain carries TRBV11-2 and TRBJ2-2; TRBD2 aligns across 8 bases. Losses at the gene ends were 8 bases for V and 7 bases for J; bases not matched to a gene: 9. The CDR3 covers 14 residues. From germline, CDR1 is SGHAT and CDR2 FQNNGV. Full variable domain (remainder filled in from reference TRBV11-2 and TRBJ2-2): EAGVAQSPRYKIIEKRQSVAFWCNPISGHATLYWYQQILGQGPKLLIQFQNNGVVDDSQLPKDRFSAERLKGVDSTLKIQPAKLEDSAVYLCASYPGGRGGELFFGEGSRLTVL.

The chain joins TRBV27 to TRBJ2-2, with D possibly matching TRBD2 (6 bases). Germline V gives CDR1 MNHEY, CDR2 SMNVEV (reference sequence). Trimming shortened V by 7 bases and J by 5 bases, and 17 bases separated the two germline ends. This CDR3 comprises 15 residues. The CDR3 spells CASTTGGRVTGELFF. The DNA for the CDR3 is TGTGCCAGCACGACCGGGGGTAGGGTTACCGGGGAGCTGTTTTTT.

This chain links TRBV7-6 with TRBJ2-1; the D gene is possibly TRBD2 (6 bases). The germline CDR1 and CDR2 sequences are SGHVS and FNYEAQ. This CDR3 comprises 16 residues. The V gene lost 2 bases and the J gene lost 0 bases, with 11 bases spanning the gap. CDR3 sequence: CASSLIAGSSYNEQFF. In DNA form, the CDR3 reads TGTGCCAGCAGCTTAATTGCGGGGAGCTCCTACAATGAGCAGTTCTTC.

This rearrangement joins TRBV19 to TRBJ2-2; possible D gene TRBD1, 7 bases. The CDR3 has 15 residues. Germline V gene sequence: CDR1 LNHDA, CDR2 SQIVND (reference sequence). The V end was cut by 5 bases, the J end by 4 bases, with 14 bases between. CDR3 amino acids: CASSLQGGGTGELFF. DNA for the CDR3: TGTGCCAGTAGTCTCCAGGGGGGAGGCACCGGGGAGCTGTTTTTT.

The chain joins TRBV6-5 to TRBJ1-3, with 7 bases fitting TRBD1. The CDR3 sequence is 15 residues long. J was trimmed by 2 bases and V by 6 bases; bases with no gene match: 7. The V gene's germline CDR1 is MNHEY and CDR2 SVGAGI. This chain's CDR3 is CASSPTTGAGNTIYF. The CDR3 bases are TGTGCCAGCAGCCCCACCACAGGGGCTGGAAACACCATATATTTT.

This clone was detected only a few times. V gene TRBV6-1 combines with J gene TRBJ2-3; D remains ambiguous. Looked up from germline, CDR1 is MNHNS and CDR2 is SASEGT. V lost 2 bases to trimming and J lost 1 base, with 10 bases between them. The CDR3 is 15 amino acids. Here the CDR3 DNA reads TGTGCCAGCAGTGAACAGGTGGATCGCACAGATACGCAGTATTTT. This codes for CASSEQVDRTDTQYF.